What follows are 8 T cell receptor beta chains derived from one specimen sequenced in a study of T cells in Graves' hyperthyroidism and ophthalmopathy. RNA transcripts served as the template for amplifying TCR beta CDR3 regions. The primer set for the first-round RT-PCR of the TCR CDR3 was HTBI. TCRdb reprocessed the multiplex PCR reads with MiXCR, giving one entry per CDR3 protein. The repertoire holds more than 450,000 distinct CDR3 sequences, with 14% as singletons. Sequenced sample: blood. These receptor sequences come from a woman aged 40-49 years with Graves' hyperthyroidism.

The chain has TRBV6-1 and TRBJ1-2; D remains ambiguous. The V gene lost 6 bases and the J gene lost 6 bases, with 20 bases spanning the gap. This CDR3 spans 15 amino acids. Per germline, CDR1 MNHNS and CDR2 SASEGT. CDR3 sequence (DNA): TGTGCCAGCAGCGAATACGGATCCTCGGTGGATGGCTACACCTTC. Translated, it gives CASSEYGSSVDGYTF.

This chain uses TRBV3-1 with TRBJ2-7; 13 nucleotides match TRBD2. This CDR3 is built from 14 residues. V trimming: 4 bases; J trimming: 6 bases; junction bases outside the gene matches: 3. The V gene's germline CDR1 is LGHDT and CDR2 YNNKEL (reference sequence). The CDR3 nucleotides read TGTGCCAGCAGCCCTGGGACTAGCGGGACCGAGCAGTACTTC. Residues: CASSPGTSGTEQYF.

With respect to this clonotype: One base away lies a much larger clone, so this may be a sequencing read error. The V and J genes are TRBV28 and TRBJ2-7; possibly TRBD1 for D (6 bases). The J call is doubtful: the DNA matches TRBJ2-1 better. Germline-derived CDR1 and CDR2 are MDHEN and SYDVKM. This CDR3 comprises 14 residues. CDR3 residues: CAAHSTGFSYEQFF. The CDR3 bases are TGTGCCGCTCACTCGACAGGCTTCTCCTACGAGCAGTTCTTC.

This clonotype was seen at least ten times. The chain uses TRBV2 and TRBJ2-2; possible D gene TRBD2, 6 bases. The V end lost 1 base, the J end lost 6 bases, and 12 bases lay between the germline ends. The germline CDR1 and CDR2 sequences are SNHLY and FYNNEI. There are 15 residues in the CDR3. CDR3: CASSEVLTSSGELFF. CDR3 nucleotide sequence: TGTGCCAGCAGTGAAGTACTGACTAGTTCCGGGGAGCTGTTTTTT.

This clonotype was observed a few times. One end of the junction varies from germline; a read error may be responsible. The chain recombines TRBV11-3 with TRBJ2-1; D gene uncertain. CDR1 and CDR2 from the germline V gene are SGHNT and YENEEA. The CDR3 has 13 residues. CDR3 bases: TGTGCCAGCAGCTTTGGAAGGTACAATGGGCAGTTCTTC. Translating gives CASSFGRYNGQFF.

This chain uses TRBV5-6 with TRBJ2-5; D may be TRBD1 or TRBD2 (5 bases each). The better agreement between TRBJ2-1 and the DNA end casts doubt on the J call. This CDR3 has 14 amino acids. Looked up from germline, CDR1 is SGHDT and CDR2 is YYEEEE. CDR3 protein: CASSLGQRTETQFF. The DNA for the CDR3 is TGTGCCAGCAGCTTGGGACAGCGGACGGAGACCCAGTTCTTC.

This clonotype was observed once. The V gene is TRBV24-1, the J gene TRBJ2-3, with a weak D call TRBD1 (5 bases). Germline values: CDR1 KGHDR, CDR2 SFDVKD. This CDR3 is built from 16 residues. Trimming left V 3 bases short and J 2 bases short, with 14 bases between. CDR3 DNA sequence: TGTGCCACCAGTGATCTGGGGCTAGGAGCCACAGATACGCAGTATTTT. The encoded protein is CATSDLGLGATDTQYF.

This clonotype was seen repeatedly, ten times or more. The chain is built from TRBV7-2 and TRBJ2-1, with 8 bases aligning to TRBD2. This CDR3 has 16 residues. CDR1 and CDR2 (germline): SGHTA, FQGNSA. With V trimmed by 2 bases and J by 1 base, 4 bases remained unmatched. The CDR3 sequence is CASSLFAGGSYNEQFF. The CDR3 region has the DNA TGTGCCAGCAGCTTATTTGCGGGAGGTTCCTACAATGAGCAGTTCTTC. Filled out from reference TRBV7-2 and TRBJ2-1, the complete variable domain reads GAGVSQSPSNKVTEKGKDVELRCDPISGHTALYWYRQSLGQGLEFLIYFQGNSAPDKSGLPSDRFSAERTGGSVSTLTIQRTQQEDSAVYLCASSLFAGGSYNEQFFGPGTRLTVL.